This entry concerns a single T cell receptor (beta chain). As yet, its antigen is unknown. This entry belongs to a study of cytomegalovirus exposure and HLA in healthy donors. Study background: Among about 179 million T cells, an earlier analysis found approximately 110 million unique TCR beta sequences.

The study, taken as a whole, reports: When a later analysis compared HLA-associated TCR beta chains with equally common others, the HLA-associated chains turned out to be more clonally expanded and to have lower generation probabilities.

The V end lost 4 bases, the J end lost 8 bases, and 15 bases lay between the germline ends. The CDR3 totals 15 residues. The PCR had 60 Vbeta and 13 Jbeta primers. Clones were read by immunoSEQ multiplex PCR, and TCRdb kept only the in-frame ones, dropping some. The table shows roughly 180,000 clones, with roughly 77% occurring only once. This chain connects TRBV23-1 to TRBJ1-6; D is possibly TRBD1 (5 bases). Being an ORF, TRBV23-1 has a function that is uncertain. Sample: PBMCs. The clonotype originates from a woman aged 25-40 years in good health and CMV-seropositive. CDR3 protein: CASSRSGYCDSPLHF. As DNA, the CDR3 is TGCGCCAGCAGTCGGTCAGGGTATTGTGATTCACCCCTCCACTTT.